This T cell receptor beta chain emerged from a study of response to subunit inactivated influenza vaccine. Study conclusions and caveats: With each seasonal influenza vaccination, the authors suggested, few new T cells are recruited.

Concerning this clonotype itself: Its antigen is currently unknown.

A single record per CDR3 protein comes from TCRdb applying MiXCR to the RT-PCR reads. The sample has some 640,000 distinct CDR3 sequences, about 15% seen once; the top ten hold 6% to 8%. Trimming removed 1 base from V and 5 bases from J, with 5 bases in between. This CDR3 has 12 amino acids. Germline assignment: CDR1 KGHDR and CDR2 SFDVKD. The clonotype comes from a man aged 45-60 years who received an inactivated influenza vaccine. This sample comprised PBMCs from blood, obtained approximately 15 days before vaccination. The chain joins TRBV24-1 to TRBJ2-7; no definite D call. DNA for the CDR3: TGTGCCACCAGTGATTTTACCAACGAGCAGTACTTC. This encodes CATSDFTNEQYF.